This T cell receptor (beta chain) was sequenced in a study of blood T cell repertoires in COVID-19 (dated by TCRdb to the early 2020s). About the study as a whole: Samples from collaborators originated in the United States, Italy and Spain and spanned both the acute and convalescent phases of COVID-19. The material from the prospective study consisted of cDNA or gDNA derived from T cells, B-cell-depleted T cells, or PBMCs. The dataset comprised deeply sampled blood TCRbeta repertoires from subjects exposed to, actively infected with, or recovered from COVID-19. A freely available public database, intended as a resource for researchers studying the immune response to SARS-CoV-2, is where the repertoires were released. Samples came from the ongoing ImmuneRACE study (first 160 participants) plus 1,254 subjects from 6 global collaborators. A de-identified subject ID, COVID-19 status, age in years and sex were almost always included in the sample metadata. Where HLA class I and class II types were available, the types were taken from metadata supplied by the sample provider, not from assay-based typing. On the study overall, not on this receptor specifically: The quantity of clinical and demographic metadata differed by source and by participant and was supplied without curation.

V is shortened by 7 bases, J by 6 bases, and the region joining them spans 16 bases. The CDR3 runs 13 residues from the cysteine to the phenylalanine. Only CDR3 DNA remains: 39 bases, in frame from the first base. The immunoSEQ Assay, a bias-controlled multiplex PCR, was used to amplify TCRbeta CDR3 regions from genomic DNA. The published analysis was carried out like this. The number of nucleated cells in each sample was estimated by amplification of reference gene primers within the assay. To quantify the absolute abundance of each unique TCRbeta CDR3 rearrangement, sequence reads were collapsed and filtered. For each sample, productive Simpson clonality was calculated as the square root of Simpson's diversity index over productive rearrangements. As stored in TCRdb, this immuneACCESS dataset retains in-frame rearrangements with V and J assigned. A fraction of the clones does not appear; measured against another copy, unresolved V genes explain less than half of the discrepancy, and the remainder lacks a known reason. From that table come the V and J calls and clone size; the DNA was used to work out D and trimming. Present in this sample are about 170,000 clones, approximately 79% of which were seen just once. About 3% of the sample goes to the ten largest clones.

The collaborating institutions used their own protocols to collect whole blood in K2EDTA tubes. For TCRbeta analysis, collaborators shipped samples in one of three forms: frozen whole blood, isolated PBMCs, or DNA extracted from either of those sample types. As for this clone: The antigen it binds to is not known. No per-base quality is available; no much larger clone lies one base away.

The specimen was peripheral blood. The chain is assembled from TRBV12-3 or TRBV12-4 and TRBJ2-7; TRBD2 is a possible D gene, resting on 6 matching bases. The receptor comes from a woman older than 75 with acute or convalescent COVID-19. CDR3 region: CASKPGDSPEQYF. DNA sequence: TGTGCCAGCAAGCCGGGGGACTCACCCGAGCAGTACTTC.